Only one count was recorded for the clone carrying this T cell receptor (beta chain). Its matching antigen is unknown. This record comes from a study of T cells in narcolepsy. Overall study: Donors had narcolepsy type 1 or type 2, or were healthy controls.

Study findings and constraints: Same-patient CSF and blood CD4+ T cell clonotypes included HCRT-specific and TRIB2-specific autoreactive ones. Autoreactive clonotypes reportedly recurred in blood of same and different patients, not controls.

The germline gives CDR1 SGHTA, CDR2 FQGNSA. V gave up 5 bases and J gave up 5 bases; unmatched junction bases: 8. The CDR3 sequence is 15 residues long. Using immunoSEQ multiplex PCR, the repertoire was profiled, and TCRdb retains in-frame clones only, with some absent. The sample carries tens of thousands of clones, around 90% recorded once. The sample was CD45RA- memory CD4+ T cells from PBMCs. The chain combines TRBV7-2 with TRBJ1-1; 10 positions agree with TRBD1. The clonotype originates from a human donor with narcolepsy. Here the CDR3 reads CASSPDRGRRTEAFF. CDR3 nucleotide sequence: TGTGCCAGCAGCCCCGACAGGGGGCGCCGAACTGAAGCTTTCTTT.